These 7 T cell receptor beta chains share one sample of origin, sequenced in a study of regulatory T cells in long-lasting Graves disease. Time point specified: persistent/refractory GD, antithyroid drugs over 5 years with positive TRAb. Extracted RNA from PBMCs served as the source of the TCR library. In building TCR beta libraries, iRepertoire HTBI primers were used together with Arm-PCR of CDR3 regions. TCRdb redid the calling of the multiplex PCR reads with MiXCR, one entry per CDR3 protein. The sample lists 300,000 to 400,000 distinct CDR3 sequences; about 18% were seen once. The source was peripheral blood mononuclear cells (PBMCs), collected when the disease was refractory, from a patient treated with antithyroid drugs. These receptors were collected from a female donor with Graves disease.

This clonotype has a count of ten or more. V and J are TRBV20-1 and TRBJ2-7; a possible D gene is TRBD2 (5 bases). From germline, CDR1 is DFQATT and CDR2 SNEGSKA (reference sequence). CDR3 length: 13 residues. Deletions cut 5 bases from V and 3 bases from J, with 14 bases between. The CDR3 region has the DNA TGCAGTGCTCGGGGAGCCAAAGGCTACGAGCAGTACTTC. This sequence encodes CSARGAKGYEQYF.

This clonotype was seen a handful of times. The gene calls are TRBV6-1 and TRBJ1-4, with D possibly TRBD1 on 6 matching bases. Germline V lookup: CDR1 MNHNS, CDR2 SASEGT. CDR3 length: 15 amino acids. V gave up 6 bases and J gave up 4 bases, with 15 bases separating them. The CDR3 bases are TGTGCCAGCAGGGGCCAACAGGGTCGTAATGAAAAACTGTTTTTT. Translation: CASRGQQGRNEKLFF.

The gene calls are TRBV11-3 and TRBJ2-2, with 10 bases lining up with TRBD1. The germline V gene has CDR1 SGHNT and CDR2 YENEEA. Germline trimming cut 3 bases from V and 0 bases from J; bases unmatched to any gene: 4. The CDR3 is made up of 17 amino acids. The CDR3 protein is CASSFPDRGTNTGELFF. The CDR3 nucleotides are TGTGCCAGCAGCTTTCCGGACAGGGGGACGAACACCGGGGAGCTGTTTTTT.

The CDR3 is CASSSGGPSNYGYTF. The CDR3, as DNA: TGCGCCAGCAGTTCCGGGGGACCCTCTAACTATGGCTACACCTTC. This chain joins TRBV5-1 and TRBJ1-2; D is possibly TRBD1 (5 bases). The V and J ends lost 5 bases and 0 bases respectively, with 14 bases between them. This CDR3 is 15 amino acids long. Germline V gene data show CDR1 as SGHRS and CDR2 as YFSETQ.

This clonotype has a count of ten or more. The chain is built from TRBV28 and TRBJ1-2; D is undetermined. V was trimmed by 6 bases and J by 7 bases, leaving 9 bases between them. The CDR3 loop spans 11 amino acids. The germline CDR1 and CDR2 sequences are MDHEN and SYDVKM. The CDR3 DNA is TGTGCCAGCAGCTTTTTGGGTGGCTACACCTTC. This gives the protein CASSFLGGYTF.

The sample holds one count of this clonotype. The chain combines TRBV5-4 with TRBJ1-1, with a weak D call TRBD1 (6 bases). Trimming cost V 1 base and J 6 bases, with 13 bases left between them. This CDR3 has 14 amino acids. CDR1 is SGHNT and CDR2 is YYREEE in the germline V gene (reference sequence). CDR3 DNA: TGTGCCAGCAGCTTGCCCGGACAGATCGCTGAAGCTTTCTTT. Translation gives CASSLPGQIAEAFF.

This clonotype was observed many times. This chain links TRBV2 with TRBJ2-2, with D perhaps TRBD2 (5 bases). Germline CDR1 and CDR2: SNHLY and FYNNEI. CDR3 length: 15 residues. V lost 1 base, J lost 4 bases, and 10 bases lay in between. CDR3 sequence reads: CASSEDLGSTGELFF. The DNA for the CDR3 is TGTGCCAGCAGTGAAGATTTAGGGAGCACCGGGGAGCTGTTTTTT.